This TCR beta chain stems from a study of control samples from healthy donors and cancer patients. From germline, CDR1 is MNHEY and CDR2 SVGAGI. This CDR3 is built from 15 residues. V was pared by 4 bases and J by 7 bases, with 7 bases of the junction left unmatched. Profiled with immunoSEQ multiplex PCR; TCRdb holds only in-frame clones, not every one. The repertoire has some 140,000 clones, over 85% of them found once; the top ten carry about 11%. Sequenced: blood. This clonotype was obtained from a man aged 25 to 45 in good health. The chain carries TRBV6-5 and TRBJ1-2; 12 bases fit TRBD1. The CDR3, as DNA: TGTGCCAGCAGTTCCGGGACAGGGGGCTACGGTGGCTACACCTTC. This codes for CASSSGTGGYGGYTF.